The entry that follows covers one T cell receptor beta chain sequence. The data belong to a study of blood T cell repertoires in COVID-19. Self-reported history from a screening survey and questionnaire set each donor's cohort. Exposed study participants had met a COVID-19 case within 2 weeks before entry. Per the authors' pipeline: Estimation of nucleated cell counts was performed using reference gene primer amplification. Using immunoSEQ multiplex PCR, the repertoire was profiled, and TCRdb retains in-frame clones only, with some absent. Clone size and the V and J calls come from that table; the DNA yielded D and trimming. The data contain 250,000 to 350,000 clones, about 90% of them singletons. The CDR3 is 17 residues long. Unmatched junction bases numbered 12, after V lost 3 bases and J lost 6 bases. The germline CDR1 and CDR2 sequences are ENHRY and SYGVKD.

The genes are TRBV10-3 and TRBJ2-2; 8 nucleotides agree with TRBD1. This clonotype was sampled from a woman aged 50 to 60 who had been exposed to COVID-19. The specimen sequenced was PBMCs or T cells enriched from blood (not recorded which). In DNA, the CDR3 is TGTGCCATCAGTGAACAACCAGGGGGCAAAGTCGCCGGGGAGCTGTTTTTT. Translated, it gives CAISEQPGGKVAGELFF.